What follows are 3 T cell receptor beta chains derived from one specimen sequenced in a study of cytomegalovirus exposure and HLA in healthy donors. Vbeta (60) and Jbeta (13) primers were used in the PCR. Method: immunoSEQ multiplex PCR; TCRdb's copy keeps in-frame clones and lacks some. The sample records 200,000 or so clones, over 65% being singletons. Sequencing was performed on PBMCs. These receptor sequences come from a boy between 2 and 10 years old in good health and CMV-seronegative.

This clone has a handful of counts. The CDR3 nucleotides are TGTGCCAGCAGACAAGGGGGGGTTCAGGAGACCCAGTACTTC. It specifies CASRQGGVQETQYF. The chain employs TRBV7-6 and TRBJ2-5, with D perhaps matching TRBD2 (7 bases). V was shortened by 6 bases and J by 5 bases, with 16 bases between the two germline ends. Germline CDR1 reads SGHVS; CDR2 reads FNYEAQ. The CDR3 runs 14 residues.

The chain employs TRBV25-1 and TRBJ2-1, with 10 bases fitting TRBD1. J lost 6 bases, V lost 5 bases, and 13 bases had no gene match. The CDR3 contains 17 residues. Germline V gene sequence: CDR1 MGHDK, CDR2 SYGVNS. The CDR3 is CASSKNTGTGVRNEQFF. In DNA, the CDR3 is TGTGCCAGCAGTAAAAATACCGGGACAGGGGTGCGCAATGAGCAGTTCTTC.

The gene calls are TRBV6-6 and TRBJ1-1; the D is unclear. In germline, CDR1 is MNHNY, CDR2 SVGAGI (reference sequence). V lost 5 bases and J lost 11, with 18 bases in between. There are 13 residues in the CDR3. The CDR3 bases are TGTGCCAGCAGTCGCCTCGACGCGGCCCTGGCTTTCTTT. This encodes CASSRLDAALAFF.